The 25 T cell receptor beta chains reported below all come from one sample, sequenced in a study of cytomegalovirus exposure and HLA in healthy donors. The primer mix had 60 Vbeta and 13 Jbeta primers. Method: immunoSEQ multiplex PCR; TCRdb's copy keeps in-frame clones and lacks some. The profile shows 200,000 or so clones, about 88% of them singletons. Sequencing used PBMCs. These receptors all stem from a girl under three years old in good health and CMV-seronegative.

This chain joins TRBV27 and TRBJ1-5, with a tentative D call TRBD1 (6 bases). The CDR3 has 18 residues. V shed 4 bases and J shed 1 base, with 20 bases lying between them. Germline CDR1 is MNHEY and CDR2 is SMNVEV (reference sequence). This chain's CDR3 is CASSYMKQGRGSNQPQHF. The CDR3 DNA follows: TGTGCCAGCAGTTATATGAAACAGGGTCGTGGGAGCAATCAGCCCCAGCATTTT.

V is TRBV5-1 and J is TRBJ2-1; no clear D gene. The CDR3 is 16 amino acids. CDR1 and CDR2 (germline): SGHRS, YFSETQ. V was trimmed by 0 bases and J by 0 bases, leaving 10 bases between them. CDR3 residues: CASSLETIGSYNEQFF. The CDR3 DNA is TGCGCCAGCAGCTTGGAAACTATAGGCTCCTACAATGAGCAGTTCTTC. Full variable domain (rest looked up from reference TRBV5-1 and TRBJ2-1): KAGVTQTPRYLIKTRGQQVTLSCSPISGHRSVSWYQQTPGQGLQFLFEYFSETQRNKGNFPGRFSGRQFSNSRSEMNVSTLELGDSALYLCASSLETIGSYNEQFFGPGTRLTVL.

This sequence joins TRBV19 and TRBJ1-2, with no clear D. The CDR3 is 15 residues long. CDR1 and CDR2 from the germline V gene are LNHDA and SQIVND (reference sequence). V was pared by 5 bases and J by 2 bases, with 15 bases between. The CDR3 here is CASSWRTGTNYGYTF. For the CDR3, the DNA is TGTGCCAGTAGTTGGCGGACGGGAACGAACTATGGCTACACCTTC.

In DNA form, the CDR3 reads TGCGCCAGCAGTCAATCTGCAAGAAACGGGACTGAAGCTTTCTTT. Protein product: CASSQSARNGTEAFF. The chain carries TRBV23-1 and TRBJ1-1; D remains unclear. TRBV23-1 is labeled an ORF, and its function is uncertain. The CDR3 is 15 amino acids. The V end was cut by 0 bases, the J end by 5 bases, with 13 bases between.

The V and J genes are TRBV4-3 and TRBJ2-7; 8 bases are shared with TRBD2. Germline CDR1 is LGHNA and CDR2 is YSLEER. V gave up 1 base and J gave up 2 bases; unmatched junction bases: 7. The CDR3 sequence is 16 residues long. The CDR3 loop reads CASSQVSREGPYEQYF. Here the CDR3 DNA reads TGCGCCAGCAGCCAAGTTTCACGGGAGGGACCCTACGAGCAGTACTTC.

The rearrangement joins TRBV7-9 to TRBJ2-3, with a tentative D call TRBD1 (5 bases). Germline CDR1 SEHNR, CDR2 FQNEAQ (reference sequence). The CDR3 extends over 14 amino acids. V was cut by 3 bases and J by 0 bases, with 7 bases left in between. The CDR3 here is CASSFDRSTDTQYF. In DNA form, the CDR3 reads TGTGCCAGCAGCTTCGACAGAAGCACAGATACGCAGTATTTT.

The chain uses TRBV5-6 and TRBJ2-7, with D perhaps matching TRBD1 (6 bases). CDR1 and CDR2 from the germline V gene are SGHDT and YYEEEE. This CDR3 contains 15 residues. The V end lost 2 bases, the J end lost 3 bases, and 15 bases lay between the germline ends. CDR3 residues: CASSFQGTEDYEQYF. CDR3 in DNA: TGTGCCAGCAGCTTTCAGGGGACGGAGGACTACGAGCAGTACTTC. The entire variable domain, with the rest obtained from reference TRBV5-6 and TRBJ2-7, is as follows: DAGVTQSPTHLIKTRGQQVTLRCSPKSGHDTVSWYQQALGQGPQFIFQYYEEEERQRGNFPDRFSGHQFPNYSSELNVNALLLGDSALYLCASSFQGTEDYEQYFGPGTRLTVT.

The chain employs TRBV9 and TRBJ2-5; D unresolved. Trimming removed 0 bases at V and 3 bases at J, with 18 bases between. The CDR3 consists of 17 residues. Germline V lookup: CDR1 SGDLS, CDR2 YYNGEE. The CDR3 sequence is CASSVGAAAFTEETQYF. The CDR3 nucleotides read TGTGCCAGCAGCGTAGGTGCTGCTGCCTTTACGGAAGAGACCCAGTACTTC.

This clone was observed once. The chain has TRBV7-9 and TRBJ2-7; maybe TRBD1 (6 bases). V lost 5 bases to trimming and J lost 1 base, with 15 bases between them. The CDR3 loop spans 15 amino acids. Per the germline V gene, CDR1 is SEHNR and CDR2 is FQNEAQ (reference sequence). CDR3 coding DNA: TGTGCCAGCAGCCCACAGGGCCACCCTTCCTACGAGCAGTACTTC. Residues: CASSPQGHPSYEQYF.

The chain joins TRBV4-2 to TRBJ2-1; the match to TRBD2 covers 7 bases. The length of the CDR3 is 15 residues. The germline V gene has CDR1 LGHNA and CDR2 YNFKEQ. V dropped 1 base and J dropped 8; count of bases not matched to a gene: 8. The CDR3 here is CASSQGVAGGDEQFF. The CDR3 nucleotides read TGTGCCAGCAGCCAAGGGGTAGCGGGTGGGGATGAGCAGTTCTTC.

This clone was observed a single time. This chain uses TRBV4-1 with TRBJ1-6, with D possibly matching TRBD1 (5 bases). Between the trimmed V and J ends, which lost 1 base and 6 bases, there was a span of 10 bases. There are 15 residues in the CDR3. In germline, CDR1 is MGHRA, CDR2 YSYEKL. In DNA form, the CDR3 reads TGCGCCAGCAGCCAAGGACAGTTCTTTAATTCACCCCTCCACTTT. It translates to CASSQGQFFNSPLHF.

The CDR3 spells CASSLTGAAPDTQYF. CDR3 coding DNA: TGTGCCAGCAGTCTCACAGGGGCCGCCCCAGATACGCAGTATTTT. The chain couples TRBV6-1 to TRBJ2-3; 7 bases are a match to TRBD1. V lost 5 bases and J lost 4; bases outside the gene matches: 9. This CDR3 is built from 15 residues. Germline V gene sequence: CDR1 MNHNS, CDR2 SASEGT.

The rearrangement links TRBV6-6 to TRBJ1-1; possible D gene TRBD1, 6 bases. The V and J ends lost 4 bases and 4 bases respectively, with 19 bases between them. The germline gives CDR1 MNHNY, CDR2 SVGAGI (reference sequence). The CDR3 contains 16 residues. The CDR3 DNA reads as TGTGCCAGCAGTTTACCTCGGACAGCAAGCCGCACTGAAGCTTTCTTT. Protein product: CASSLPRTASRTEAFF.

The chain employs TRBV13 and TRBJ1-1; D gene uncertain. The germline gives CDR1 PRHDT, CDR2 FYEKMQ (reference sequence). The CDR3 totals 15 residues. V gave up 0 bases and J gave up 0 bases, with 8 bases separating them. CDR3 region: CASSLGVNMNTEAFF. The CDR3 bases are TGTGCCAGCAGCTTAGGGGTCAACATGAACACTGAAGCTTTCTTT.

DNA of the CDR3: TGTGCCAGCAGCCGGGACAGGGAAAACTCACCCCTCCACTTT. This sequence encodes CASSRDRENSPLHF. This chain uses TRBV7-2 with TRBJ1-6; TRBD1 aligns across 9 bases. Per germline, CDR1 SGHTA and CDR2 FQGNSA. The CDR3 contains 14 residues. Trimming removed 5 bases from V and 10 bases from J; junction bases left unmatched: 6. The full variable domain, with the rest looked up from reference TRBV7-2 and TRBJ1-6, is GAGVSQSPSNKVTEKGKDVELRCDPISGHTALYWYRQSLGQGLEFLIYFQGNSAPDKSGLPSDRFSAERTGGSVSTLTIQRTQQEDSAVYLCASSRDRENSPLHFGNGTRLTVT.

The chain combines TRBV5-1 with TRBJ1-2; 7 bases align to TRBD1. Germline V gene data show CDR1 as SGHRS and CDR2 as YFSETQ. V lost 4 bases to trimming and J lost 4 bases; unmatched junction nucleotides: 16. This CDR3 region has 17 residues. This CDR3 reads CASSPGGMRTSGYGYTF. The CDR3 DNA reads TGCGCCAGCAGCCCAGGGGGGATGCGTACCTCTGGCTATGGCTACACCTTC.

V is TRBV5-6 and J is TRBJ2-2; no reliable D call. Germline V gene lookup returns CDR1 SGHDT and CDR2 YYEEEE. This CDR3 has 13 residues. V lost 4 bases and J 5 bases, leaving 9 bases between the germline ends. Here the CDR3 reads CASSLYETGELFF. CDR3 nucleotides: TGTGCCAGCAGCCTCTATGAAACCGGGGAGCTGTTTTTT.

The CDR3 DNA is TGCGCCAGCAGCCAAGACAACAGGGGAAGGGAGACCCAGTACTTC. It translates to CASSQDNRGRETQYF. The rearrangement joins TRBV4-1 to TRBJ2-5; 7 nucleotides align to TRBD1. Germline V gene lookup returns CDR1 MGHRA and CDR2 YSYEKL. The CDR3 contains 15 residues. Germline trimming cut 0 bases from V and 5 bases from J; bases unmatched to any gene: 6.

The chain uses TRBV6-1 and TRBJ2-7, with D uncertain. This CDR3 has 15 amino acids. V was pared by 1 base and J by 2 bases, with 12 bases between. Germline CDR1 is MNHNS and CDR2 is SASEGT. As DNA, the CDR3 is TGTGCCAGCAGTGAAGGCGGAGCTCAGACCTACGAGCAGTACTTC. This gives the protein CASSEGGAQTYEQYF.

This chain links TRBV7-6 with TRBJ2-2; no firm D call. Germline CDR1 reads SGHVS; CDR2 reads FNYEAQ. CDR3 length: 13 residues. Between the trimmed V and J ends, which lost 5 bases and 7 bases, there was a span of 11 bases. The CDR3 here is CASSPLSGGELFF. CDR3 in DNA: TGTGCCAGCAGCCCCCTTTCCGGCGGGGAGCTGTTTTTT.

The CDR3 sequence: CASSLQGGGLYNEQFF. In nucleotides, the CDR3 is TGTGCCAGCAGCTTACAGGGCGGGGGCCTTTACAATGAGCAGTTCTTC. The chain employs TRBV7-3 and TRBJ2-1; D is possibly TRBD2 (7 bases). The CDR3 runs to 16 residues. Germline V gives CDR1 SGHTA, CDR2 FQGTGA. Trimming took off 2 bases at V and 4 bases at J, with 15 bases between the two ends.

The CDR3 sequence is CSVATGDFYEQYF. CDR3 DNA sequence: TGCAGCGTAGCCACAGGGGACTTTTACGAGCAGTACTTC. This chain uses TRBV29-1 with TRBJ2-7, with D possibly being TRBD1 (7 bases). The length of the CDR3 is 13 residues. Germline CDR1 is SQVTM and CDR2 is ANQGSEA. The V gene lost 6 bases and the J gene lost 4 bases, with 16 bases spanning the gap.

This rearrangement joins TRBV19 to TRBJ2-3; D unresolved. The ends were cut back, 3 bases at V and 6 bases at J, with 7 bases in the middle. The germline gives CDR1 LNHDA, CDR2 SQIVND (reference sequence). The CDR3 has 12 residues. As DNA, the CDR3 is TGTGCCAGTAGTATTTACGGGGATACGCAGTATTTT. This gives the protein CASSIYGDTQYF.

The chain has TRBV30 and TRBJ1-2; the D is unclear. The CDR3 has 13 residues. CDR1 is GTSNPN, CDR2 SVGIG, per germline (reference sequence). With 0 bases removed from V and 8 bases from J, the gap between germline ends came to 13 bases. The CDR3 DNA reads TGTGCCTGGAGTGTTTCGGGTTCCCGGGGCTACACCTTC. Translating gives CAWSVSGSRGYTF.

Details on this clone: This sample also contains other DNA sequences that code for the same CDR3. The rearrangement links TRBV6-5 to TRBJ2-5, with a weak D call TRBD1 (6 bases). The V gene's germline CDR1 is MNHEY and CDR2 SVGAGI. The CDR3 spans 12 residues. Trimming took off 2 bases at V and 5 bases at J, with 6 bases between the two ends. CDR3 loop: CASSYTGETQYF. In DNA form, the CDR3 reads TGTGCCAGCAGTTACACAGGGGAGACCCAGTACTTC.